This TCR beta chain was retrieved from a study of blood T cell repertoires in COVID-19 (dated by TCRdb to about 2020). In the study overall: The collaborator samples originated in the United States, Italy and Spain and spanned the acute and convalescent phases of COVID-19. Where available, HLA class I and class II types were obtained from metadata supplied by the sample provider rather than from assay-based typing. Nearly every sample came with metadata listing a de-identified subject ID, COVID-19 status, age in years and sex. The samples were drawn from two sources: the first 160 participants of the ongoing ImmuneRACE study, and fewer than 1,500 subjects contributed by 6 global collaborators. The repertoires were released in a freely available public database intended as a resource for research on the immune response to SARS-CoV-2. The material from the prospective study consisted of cDNA or gDNA derived from T cells, B-cell-depleted T cells, or PBMCs. The dataset comprised deeply sampled blood TCRbeta repertoires from subjects exposed to, actively infected with, or recovered from COVID-19.

Each collaborating institution followed its own protocols to collect whole blood in K2EDTA tubes. For TCRbeta analysis, collaborator samples were shipped as frozen whole blood, as isolated PBMCs, or as DNA extracted from either sample type. Reading the germline V gene gives CDR1 KGHDR and CDR2 SFDVKD. At the junction V is shortened by 4 bases and J by 4 bases; bases outside the gene matches: 7. The CDR3, cysteine through phenylalanine, is 16 amino acids long. Left in the record is the CDR3 DNA by itself, 48 bases read in frame from the first base. About this clone: It lacks a known antigen. No much larger clone exists at a distance of one base, and base qualities are not known. This same CDR3 is encoded by further DNA sequences in the sample.

Here is what the overall study found, with its caveats: The amount of clinical and demographic metadata varied by source and participant and was provided uncurated.

The immunoSEQ Assay, a bias-controlled multiplex PCR, was used to amplify TCRbeta CDR3 regions from genomic DNA. As for how the authors treated the data: The number of nucleated cells in each sample was estimated by amplification of reference gene primers within the assay. To quantify the absolute abundance of each unique TCRbeta CDR3 rearrangement, sequence reads were collapsed and filtered. For each sample, productive Simpson clonality was calculated as the square root of Simpson's diversity index over productive rearrangements. The source is immuneACCESS, and TCRdb retained only in-frame sequences with V and J called. Part of the clones is not carried over; for the studies checked, unresolved V genes explain less than half of this, and the remainder is unexplained. V, J and clone size derive from that table, while D and trimming were established from the DNA sequence. The sample table lists approximately 69,000 clones, roughly 90% of them with a count of one. The ten largest clones represent about 5% of the sample.

This receptor chain uses TRBV24-1 and TRBJ2-1, and TRBD1 aligns with 9 junction nucleotides. The clonotype was recovered from a man aged 50-60 years with acute or convalescent COVID-19. Sequencing was performed on peripheral blood. The CDR3 reads as follows: CATSDGNRGPYNEQFF. The DNA is TGTGCCACCAGTGACGGGAACAGGGGGCCATACAATGAGCAGTTCTTC.